The source of this T cell receptor (beta chain) is a study of CD8 T cells in ankylosing spondylitis. Whole-study findings and limits: A motif of 7 to 9 highly homologous TCR beta variants was seen as apparently characteristic of ankylosing spondylitis blood. Reports say disease-linked clones showed up significantly more in matched ankylosing spondylitis synovial fluid.

V was trimmed by 4 bases and J by 3 bases, leaving 16 bases between them. Per the germline V gene, CDR1 is LGHDT and CDR2 is YNNKEL (reference sequence). The length of the CDR3 is 15 residues. Comment on this clonotype: What it binds is unknown.

MiXCR, applied by TCRdb to the 5' RACE reads, yields one record per CDR3 protein. The sample has 340,000 or so distinct CDR3 sequences, over 12% seen once. The chain joins TRBV3-1 to TRBJ2-7; D is undetermined. Sequenced material: blood, either unsorted or a sorted T cell fraction (not recorded which). This TCR came from a male donor with ankylosing spondylitis or in good health (not recorded which). The CDR3 DNA reads as TGTGCCAGCAGCCCCCTCGACGTAGGTTTCTACGAGCAGTACTTC. Amino acids: CASSPLDVGFYEQYF.